This record looks at one T cell receptor beta chain sequence and its context. This sample is part of a study of blood T cell repertoires in COVID-19. Study information: PBMCs, B-cell-depleted T cells, or T cells were the source of the cDNA or gDNA that made up the material.

Per the original data handling: Amplification of reference gene primers provided the estimated nucleated cell counts. Profiled with immunoSEQ multiplex PCR; TCRdb holds only in-frame clones, not every one. The DNA was the basis for D and trimming; V, J and clone size are from that table. In the table there are around 180,000 clones, 88% of which are singletons. The CDR3 contains 16 residues. J gave up 3 bases and V 4 bases, and 8 bases lay outside the gene matches. Germline assignment: CDR1 SGDLS and CDR2 YYNGEE. Specimen: peripheral blood. This receptor was obtained from a human donor in a cohort sampled during active COVID-19. This rearrangement joins TRBV9 to TRBJ2-7, with 12 nucleotides matching TRBD2. The CDR3 DNA reads TGTGCCAGCAGCTCACGGACTAGCGGGAAGGTCTACGAGCAGTACTTC. Translation gives CASSSRTSGKVYEQYF.